This T cell receptor (beta chain) was identified during a study of shared clonotypes between healthy human individuals. Whole-study results and caveats: Unshared clonotypes carried lower generation probabilities than those common to all four donors. Genetic and exposure-history diversity was limited by the small donor number.

Terminally differentiated effector memory CD45RA+ cells were excluded by CCR7 positive selection of CD45RO-negative cells. The sorted-subset replicate PCRs were given around 190 ng DNA, which is tens of thousands of T cell genomes. Libraries were prepared by immunoSEQ multiplex PCR; TCRdb keeps only in-frame clonotypes and omits some of them. The sample has 2 million or so clones, about 95% seen once. CDR3 length equals 15 residues. Losses at the gene ends were 4 bases for V and 4 bases for J; bases not matched to a gene: 4. Germline loops: CDR1 MNHEY, CDR2 SMNVEV (reference sequence). On this clone itself: The antigen remains unidentified.

Material for sequencing was naive CD8+ T cells sorted from blood. The clonotype comes from a man aged 18-30 years in good health. The chain has TRBV27 and TRBJ2-3; 11 bases are a match to TRBD2. CDR3 sequence reads: CASSSTSGMSDTQYF. In nucleotides, the CDR3 is TGTGCCAGCAGTTCGACTAGCGGGATGTCAGATACGCAGTATTTT.